Below, 13 T cell receptor beta chains from the same sample are listed, as sequenced in a study of CD8 T cells in ankylosing spondylitis. Each CDR3 protein gets one entry after TCRdb re-called the 5' RACE reads with MiXCR. The table lists around 440,000 distinct CDR3 sequences, 17% of them singletons, with 1% in the top ten. Their specific antigens are unknown. Points from the study as a whole: Among TCR beta sequences, a motif of about 8 highly homologous variants appeared characteristic of ankylosing spondylitis blood.

Source material: blood, either unsorted or a sorted T cell fraction (not recorded which). Receptors originate from a male donor with ankylosing spondylitis.

The chain joins TRBV4-3 to TRBJ2-2, with TRBD1 identical over 10 bases. CDR1 LGHNA and CDR2 YSLEER come from the germline V gene. CDR3 length: 15 amino acids. V lost 5 bases and J lost 4; bases outside the gene matches: 4. The CDR3 region is CASSIRTGGTGELFF. As DNA, the CDR3 is TGCGCCAGCAGCATCCGGACAGGGGGCACCGGGGAGCTGTTTTTT.

This clonotype has more than one count but fewer than ten. The chain's CDR3 is CAISEDLAGVTTDTQYF. The CDR3 DNA sequence: TGTGCCATCAGTGAAGATTTGGCGGGGGTAACGACAGATACGCAGTATTTT. This rearrangement joins TRBV10-3 to TRBJ2-3; 7 positions agree with TRBD2. Trimming at V came to 3 bases and at J to 3 bases, leaving 12 bases not matched to a gene. From germline, CDR1 is ENHRY and CDR2 SYGVKD. The CDR3 totals 17 residues.

This clonotype was found a few times. This chain joins TRBV20-1 and TRBJ2-2, with a possible D match to TRBD1 (6 bases). Trimming removed 0 bases from V and 5 bases from J, with 19 bases in between. This CDR3 region has 17 residues. Germline CDR1 DFQATT, CDR2 SNEGSKA (reference sequence). The CDR3 sequence: CSARDGKVRGFTGELFF. The CDR3 coding sequence is TGCAGTGCTAGAGATGGGAAAGTCAGGGGCTTTACCGGGGAGCTGTTTTTT.

The J gene is TRBJ2-7, the V gene TRBV6-2 or TRBV6-3; D unclear. Trimming stripped 5 bases from V and 0 bases from J, with 11 bases between. CDR3 length equals 14 residues. Germline V gene lookup returns CDR1 MNHEY and CDR2 SVGEGT. The CDR3 DNA sequence: TGTGCCAGCAGTAGGCTAAGGAGCTCCTACGAGCAGTACTTC. It specifies CASSRLRSSYEQYF.

The sample holds a few counts of this clonotype. The chain joins TRBV30 to TRBJ1-5; D is ambiguous. V lost 1 base to trimming and J lost 5 bases, with 9 bases between them. This CDR3 has 13 amino acids. Per the germline V gene, CDR1 is GTSNPN and CDR2 is SVGIG (reference sequence). The CDR3 is CAWSGSRDQPQHF. The DNA of the CDR3 is TGTGCCTGGAGTGGGAGTCGTGATCAGCCCCAGCATTTT.

V usage is TRBV5-1 and J usage is TRBJ2-1, with TRBD1 matching 8 bases. Trimming took 0 bases from V and 3 from J; bases not matched to a gene: 2. This CDR3 spans 15 amino acids. Germline V gene lookup returns CDR1 SGHRS and CDR2 YFSETQ. The CDR3 spells CASSLEDRVYNEQFF. In DNA, the CDR3 is TGCGCCAGCAGCTTGGAGGACAGGGTCTACAATGAGCAGTTCTTC.

This clonotype was picked up one time. The genes are TRBV7-2 and TRBJ1-6; 11 positions agree with TRBD1. The junction had 9 bases not matched to a gene; V was cut back by 5 bases and J by 6 bases. CDR3 size: 17 residues. Germline V gene data show CDR1 as SGHTA and CDR2 as FQGNSA. As DNA, the CDR3 is TGTGCCAGCAGCCCTACGGACAGGGGGCGTTTTAATTCACCCCTCCACTTT. Its translation is CASSPTDRGRFNSPLHF.

The chain joins TRBV7-2 to TRBJ2-7, with 9 positions matching TRBD2. The length of the CDR3 is 15 residues. Germline V gene lookup returns CDR1 SGHTA and CDR2 FQGNSA. The trim removed 5 bases at V and 8 bases at J, leaving 13 bases unmatched. DNA of the CDR3: TGTGCCAGCAGCCCAGGGTACGGACTAGCGATAAAGCAGTACTTC. This gives the protein CASSPGYGLAIKQYF.

This chain's CDR3 is CASSLALQGPSSPLHF. CDR3 coding DNA: TGTGCCAGCAGTTTAGCACTACAGGGGCCAAGTTCACCCCTCCACTTT. The J gene is TRBJ1-6, the V gene TRBV12-3 or TRBV12-4; 7 bases align to TRBD1. CDR3 size: 16 residues. The V and J ends lost 0 bases and 9 bases, in that order; junction bases with no gene match: 8.

The rearrangement links TRBV5-1 to TRBJ2-1; 8 nucleotides match TRBD1. Per the germline V gene, CDR1 is SGHRS and CDR2 is YFSETQ. V lost 0 bases to trimming and J lost 5 bases; unmatched junction nucleotides: 4. The CDR3 has 15 residues. The DNA for the CDR3 is TGCGCCAGCAGCTTGGCGGGACAGGATAACAATGAGCAGTTCTTC. Amino acids: CASSLAGQDNNEQFF.

This chain joins TRBV28 and TRBJ2-7; possibly TRBD1 for D (5 bases). Germline V gives CDR1 MDHEN, CDR2 SYDVKM. CDR3 length equals 15 residues. Trimming took off 6 bases at V and 0 bases at J, with 15 bases between the two ends. The CDR3, as DNA: TGTGCCAGCAGGGTAGGGGCACCCGACTCCTACGAGCAGTACTTC. This codes for CASRVGAPDSYEQYF.

This clonotype was found a few times. V and J are TRBV7-9 and TRBJ1-6; possible D gene TRBD1, 5 bases. Germline assignment: CDR1 SEHNR and CDR2 FQNEAQ (reference sequence). V lost 2 bases to trimming and J lost 10 bases, with 9 bases between them. The CDR3 is 13 residues long. The DNA for the CDR3 is TGTGCCAGCAGCTTATCTGGGGACTCACCCCTCCACTTT. It yields the protein CASSLSGDSPLHF.

This clonotype was seen a few times. The chain joins TRBV20-1 to TRBJ2-1; 8 nucleotides agree with TRBD1. The V segment lost 3 bases and the J segment 2 bases; nucleotides outside the gene matches: 9. This CDR3 region has 16 residues. Germline V gives CDR1 DFQATT, CDR2 SNEGSKA (reference sequence). The chain's CDR3 is CSASPRTGRTYNEQFF. The CDR3, as DNA: TGCAGTGCTAGCCCCAGGACAGGGAGAACCTACAATGAGCAGTTCTTC.